These 26 T cell receptor beta chains were sequenced from one sample in a study of Ad26.COV2.S vaccination and SARS-CoV-2 variants. The sample's treatment: over 15 received Ad26.COV2.S at low or high dose, single or two shots; about five received placebo; per-sample allocation not given. All samples were drawn on day 63, counting from the first vaccine or placebo injection. The assay was immunoSEQ multiplex PCR, and TCRdb's table has in-frame clones only and misses some. The data hold a few hundred thousand clones, with roughly 90% observed a single time. The starting material was peripheral blood, obtained in a trial of Ad26.COV2.S vaccine versus placebo. The receptors originated from a person between 18 and 65 years old who received the Ad26.COV2.S COVID-19 vaccine or a placebo.

The J gene is TRBJ2-7, the V gene TRBV9; 10 bases are shared with TRBD1. CDR1 and CDR2 from the germline V gene are SGDLS and YYNGEE. This CDR3 has 14 amino acids. After removal of 4 bases from V and 5 bases from J, the junction contained 6 bases not matched to a gene. The CDR3 here is CASSLGDRGDEQYF. The CDR3 DNA reads TGTGCCAGCAGCCTAGGGGACAGGGGAGACGAGCAGTACTTC.

The rearrangement joins TRBV4-3 to TRBJ1-2; 7 bases line up with TRBD1. V shed 0 bases and J 4 bases; nucleotides not matched to a gene: 5. This CDR3 comprises 15 residues. The germline V gene encodes CDR1 LGHNA and CDR2 YSLEER. The CDR3, as DNA: TGCGCCAGCAGCCAAGATCACGGACAGGTCTATGGCTACACCTTC. Translating it yields CASSQDHGQVYGYTF.

This clone was found once. This chain connects TRBV30 to TRBJ2-3; tentative D call: TRBD2 (5 bases). The germline CDR1 and CDR2 sequences are GTSNPN and SVGIG (reference sequence). The CDR3 sequence is 13 residues long. The V end was cut by 3 bases, the J end by 4 bases, with 11 bases between. CDR3 amino acids: CAWSPRGADTQYF. CDR3 sequence (DNA): TGTGCCTGGAGCCCCCGGGGTGCAGATACGCAGTATTTT.

The rearrangement links TRBV15 to TRBJ2-7; a possible D gene is TRBD1 (6 bases). The V gene's germline CDR1 is LNHNV and CDR2 YYDKDF (reference sequence). This CDR3 is built from 14 residues. Trimming removed 4 bases at V and 2 bases at J, with 12 bases between. The CDR3 nucleotides are TGTGCCACCAGCACAGGGGTTAGGGCCTACGAGCAGTACTTC. Translated: CATSTGVRAYEQYF.

The J gene is TRBJ2-3, the V gene TRBV10-1; 8 bases fit TRBD2. J was trimmed by 12 bases and V by 5 bases; bases with no gene match: 10. CDR1 and CDR2 (germline): WNHNN, SYGVQD (reference sequence). The CDR3 runs to 13 residues. The CDR3 sequence: CASSPGWGLDQYF. As DNA, the CDR3 is TGCGCCAGCAGTCCGGGATGGGGACTAGATCAGTATTTT.

This chain joins TRBV10-3 and TRBJ2-6; maybe TRBD1 (5 bases). Trimming pared 7 bases from V and 2 bases from J, leaving 18 bases between. CDR3 length: 17 residues. Germline assignment: CDR1 ENHRY and CDR2 SYGVKD. CDR3 DNA sequence: TGTGCCATCACGGGCGAGCGCAAGGGGACTGGGGCCAACGTCCTGACTTTC. Protein product: CAITGERKGTGANVLTF.

The V call is TRBV27, the J call TRBJ1-1; D not resolved. The CDR3 sequence is 16 residues long. Per germline, CDR1 MNHEY and CDR2 SMNVEV (reference sequence). Trimming took off 6 bases at V and 0 bases at J, with 17 bases between the two ends. CDR3 sequence reads: CASSLDPRGMNTEAFF. The CDR3 DNA reads TGTGCCAGCAGCCTTGACCCCAGAGGTATGAACACTGAAGCTTTCTTT.

The chain couples TRBV5-4 to TRBJ1-2; D is unclear. V was cut by 0 bases and J by 4 bases, with 16 bases left in between. The CDR3 runs 16 residues. Germline loops: CDR1 SGHNT, CDR2 YYREEE (reference sequence). CDR3 protein: CASSLESGFWRYGYTF. The CDR3 nucleotides read TGTGCCAGCAGCTTGGAGTCTGGGTTTTGGCGCTATGGCTACACCTTC.

This clone was detected once. V gene TRBV4-1 combines with J gene TRBJ2-3; D not certain. This CDR3 is built from 11 residues. V lost 2 bases and J lost 8, with 5 bases in between. Germline V gene lookup returns CDR1 MGHRA and CDR2 YSYEKL. CDR3 protein: CASSQLSTQYF. The CDR3 region has the DNA TGCGCCAGCAGCCAACTGAGTACGCAGTATTTT.

The chain employs TRBV4-3 and TRBJ2-1; tentatively, D is TRBD1 (5 bases). The CDR3 runs to 14 residues. V was pared by 4 bases and J by 6 bases, with 13 bases between. Germline V CDR1 and CDR2: LGHNA, YSLEER. CDR3 residues: CASSPPGRTNEQFF. The CDR3 DNA sequence: TGCGCCAGCAGCCCCCCAGGGCGTACCAATGAGCAGTTCTTC.

This rearrangement joins TRBV9 to TRBJ1-1; D remains ambiguous. Germline CDR1 reads SGDLS; CDR2 reads YYNGEE. This CDR3 has 14 residues. The V end was cut by 0 bases, the J end by 2 bases, with 8 bases between. The CDR3 reads CASSVGQPNTEAFF. CDR3 nucleotide sequence: TGTGCCAGCAGCGTAGGGCAGCCCAACACTGAAGCTTTCTTT.

The chain has TRBV9 and TRBJ2-2; D remains unclear. Germline lookup yields CDR1 SGDLS and CDR2 YYNGEE. The ends were cut back, 4 bases at V and 0 bases at J, with 16 bases in the middle. CDR3 length: 17 residues. The CDR3, as DNA: TGTGCCAGCAGCATTAACGACCGGCCCACGAACACCGGGGAGCTGTTTTTT. Translation gives CASSINDRPTNTGELFF.

This clone was recorded once. This rearrangement joins TRBV7-8 to TRBJ2-7; 13 bases are shared with TRBD2. The V segment lost 5 bases and the J segment 2 bases; nucleotides outside the gene matches: 6. In germline, CDR1 is SGHVS, CDR2 FQNEAQ. CDR3 length equals 16 residues. CDR3 protein: CASSALLAGGTYEQYF. The CDR3 DNA reads TGTGCCAGCAGCGCTTTACTAGCGGGGGGGACCTACGAGCAGTACTTC.

The genes are TRBV11-2 and TRBJ2-3; D unresolved. Per the germline V gene, CDR1 is SGHAT and CDR2 is FQNNGV. The V and J ends lost 1 base and 4 bases respectively, with 9 bases between them. The CDR3 length is 14 residues. The CDR3 sequence: CASSLGGVADTQYF. The CDR3 coding sequence is TGTGCCAGCAGCTTAGGTGGGGTTGCAGATACGCAGTATTTT. Looking up the rest from reference TRBV11-2 and TRBJ2-3 gives the full variable domain: EAGVAQSPRYKIIEKRQSVAFWCNPISGHATLYWYQQILGQGPKLLIQFQNNGVVDDSQLPKDRFSAERLKGVDSTLKIQPAKLEDSAVYLCASSLGGVADTQYFGPGTRLTVL.

The J gene is TRBJ1-1, the V gene TRBV4-3, with D possibly matching TRBD1 (6 bases). In germline, CDR1 is LGHNA, CDR2 YSLEER. The CDR3 is 15 residues long. V lost 1 base to trimming and J lost 2 bases, with 11 bases between them. CDR3 region: CASSQVGGGNTEAFF. As DNA, the CDR3 is TGCGCCAGCAGCCAAGTTGGGGGGGGCAACACTGAAGCTTTCTTT.

V gene TRBV7-2 combines with J gene TRBJ1-2; no definite D call. Germline CDR1 and CDR2: SGHTA and FQGNSA. Trimming left V 0 bases short and J 4 bases short, with 12 bases between. The CDR3 is made up of 15 amino acids. CDR3 residues: CASSLATAVVYGYTF. The CDR3 bases are TGTGCCAGCAGCTTAGCCACAGCGGTGGTCTATGGCTACACCTTC.

The gene calls are TRBV25-1 and TRBJ2-7; 8 positions match TRBD1. This CDR3 region has 16 residues. Trimming removed 3 bases from V and 0 bases from J; junction bases left unmatched: 7. Looked up from germline, CDR1 is MGHDK and CDR2 is SYGVNS. CDR3 protein: CASSDPGQGFSYEQYF. The DNA of the CDR3 is TGTGCCAGCAGTGACCCCGGACAGGGATTCTCCTACGAGCAGTACTTC.

This clone was seen a few times. The chain is built from TRBV6-5 and TRBJ2-5; D unclear. Germline CDR1 reads MNHEY; CDR2 reads SVGAGI. This CDR3 is built from 16 residues. V lost 0 bases, J lost 5 bases, and 16 bases lay in between. In DNA, the CDR3 is TGTGCCAGCAGTTACTCGGGGTCACTCGTCGGGGAGACCCAGTACTTC. Its protein is CASSYSGSLVGETQYF.

This chain links TRBV5-6 with TRBJ2-2; D possibly corresponds to TRBD1 (6 bases). The ends were cut back, 5 bases at V and 0 bases at J, with 14 bases in the middle. The CDR3 totals 16 residues. The germline gives CDR1 SGHDT, CDR2 YYEEEE. The CDR3 sequence: CASRLDRVANTGELFF. As DNA, the CDR3 is TGTGCCAGCAGGCTGGACAGAGTAGCGAACACCGGGGAGCTGTTTTTT. The full variable domain, in which reference TRBV5-6 and TRBJ2-2 provide the parts outside the CDR3, is DAGVTQSPTHLIKTRGQQVTLRCSPKSGHDTVSWYQQALGQGPQFIFQYYEEEERQRGNFPDRFSGHQFPNYSSELNVNALLLGDSALYLCASRLDRVANTGELFFGEGSRLTVL.

This chain uses TRBV2 with TRBJ2-2; D gene ambiguous. Trimming left V 7 bases short and J 6 bases short, with 12 bases between. The CDR3 has 13 residues. Germline V CDR1 and CDR2: SNHLY, FYNNEI. The CDR3 bases are TGTGCCAGCACGGTAGCTGAACCCGGGGAGCTGTTTTTT. This codes for CASTVAEPGELFF.

V gene TRBV20-1 combines with J gene TRBJ2-7, with 8 bases identical to TRBD1. Germline loops: CDR1 DFQATT, CDR2 SNEGSKA (reference sequence). V lost 3 bases and J lost 7; bases outside the gene matches: 11. CDR3 length equals 14 residues. The CDR3, as DNA: TGCAGTGCTAGTAACCCGGACAGGGTCATAGAGCAGTACTTC. Amino acids: CSASNPDRVIEQYF.

The chain recombines TRBV5-6 with TRBJ2-2, with D hard to call. Trimming removed 4 bases at V and 7 bases at J, with 11 bases between. The CDR3 is 13 amino acids. Germline V gene lookup returns CDR1 SGHDT and CDR2 YYEEEE. In nucleotides, the CDR3 is TGTGCCAGCAGCCGCGACAACGGCGGGGAGCTGTTTTTT. As protein: CASSRDNGGELFF. The full variable domain, in which reference TRBV5-6 and TRBJ2-2 provide the parts outside the CDR3, is DAGVTQSPTHLIKTRGQQVTLRCSPKSGHDTVSWYQQALGQGPQFIFQYYEEEERQRGNFPDRFSGHQFPNYSSELNVNALLLGDSALYLCASSRDNGGELFFGEGSRLTVL.

The chain joins TRBV6-5 to TRBJ1-2; a weak D match, TRBD1 (5 bases). The CDR3 contains 15 residues. Between the trimmed V and J ends, which lost 2 bases and 2 bases, there was a span of 12 bases. The V gene's germline CDR1 is MNHEY and CDR2 SVGAGI. The CDR3 coding sequence is TGTGCCAGCAGTTACCTCGCAGCAGGGAACTATGGCTACACCTTC. Its protein is CASSYLAAGNYGYTF.

This clone was recorded a few times. The chain has TRBV24-1 and TRBJ1-6; 9 bases agree with TRBD1. Germline CDR1 is KGHDR and CDR2 is SFDVKD. CDR3 length: 14 amino acids. With V trimmed by 9 bases and J by 10 bases, 9 bases remained unmatched. The CDR3, as DNA: TGTGCCACCGATAGAGGACAGGGGTACTCACCCCTCCACTTT. Amino acids: CATDRGQGYSPLHF.

The chain links TRBV7-2 to TRBJ2-3, with D possibly TRBD2 on 6 matching bases. The length of the CDR3 is 16 residues. Trimming removed 0 bases from V and 8 bases from J, with 18 bases in between. Germline CDR1 and CDR2: SGHTA and FQGNSA. The CDR3 coding sequence is TGTGCCAGCAGCTTAGCTCGGACTATATCCCCTCGTACGCAGTATTTT. Its translation is CASSLARTISPRTQYF. Filled out from reference TRBV7-2 and TRBJ2-3, the complete variable domain reads GAGVSQSPSNKVTEKGKDVELRCDPISGHTALYWYRQSLGQGLEFLIYFQGNSAPDKSGLPSDRFSAERTGGSVSTLTIQRTQQEDSAVYLCASSLARTISPRTQYFGPGTRLTVL.

The chain joins TRBV29-1 to TRBJ2-2; 7 bases agree with TRBD1. The CDR3 contains 13 residues. Unmatched junction bases numbered 4, after V lost 4 bases and J lost 5 bases. Germline values: CDR1 SQVTM, CDR2 ANQGSEA. DNA for the CDR3: TGCAGCGTTGGTCTACAGGGGACCGGGGAGCTGTTTTTT. It is translated as CSVGLQGTGELFF.